The text below deals with one TCR beta chain. The antigen remains undetermined. The sample originates from a study of T cell repertoires in cytomegalovirus infection. Germline V gene data show CDR1 as MNHEY and CDR2 as SVGAGI. CDR3 length: 13 residues. The V gene end was trimmed by 2 bases and the J gene end by 6 bases; junction bases not matched to a gene: 0. TCRdb re-called the reads with MiXCR, one entry per CDR3 protein. The table lists around 750,000 distinct CDR3 sequences, less than 35% of them singletons. The TCR comes from a human donor in good health (CMV status not recorded). Some clones in this sample may be carry-over from other donors' samples. Sequences were derived from cultured CD8+ T cells from PBMCs, sampled from culture after CMV antigen stimulation. V and J are TRBV6-5 and TRBJ1-2, with 10 positions matching TRBD1. The CDR3 loop is CASSYGQGDGYTF. CDR3 DNA sequence: TGTGCCAGCAGTTACGGACAGGGGGATGGCTACACCTTC.